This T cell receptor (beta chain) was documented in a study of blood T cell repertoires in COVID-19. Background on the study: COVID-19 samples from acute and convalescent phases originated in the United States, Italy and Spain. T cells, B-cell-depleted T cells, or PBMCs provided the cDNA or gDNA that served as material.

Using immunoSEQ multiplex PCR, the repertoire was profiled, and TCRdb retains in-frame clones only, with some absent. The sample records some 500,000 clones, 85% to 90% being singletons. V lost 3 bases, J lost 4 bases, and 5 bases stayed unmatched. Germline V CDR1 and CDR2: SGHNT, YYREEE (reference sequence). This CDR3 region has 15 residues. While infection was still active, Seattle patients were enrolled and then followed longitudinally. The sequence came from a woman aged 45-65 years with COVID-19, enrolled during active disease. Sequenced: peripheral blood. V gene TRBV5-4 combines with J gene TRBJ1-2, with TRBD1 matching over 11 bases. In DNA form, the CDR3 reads TGTGCCAGCAGCTCACGGACAGGGGGCCTCTATGGCTACACCTTC. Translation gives CASSSRTGGLYGYTF.